This record looks at one TCR beta chain sequence and its context. Produced via immunoSEQ multiplex PCR; TCRdb's table is partial and in-frame only. The sample has about 200,000 clones, approximately 87% seen once. This record belongs to a study of blood T cell repertoires in COVID-19. Across the whole study: There were acute and convalescent COVID-19 samples, and they came from the United States, Italy and Spain. T cells, B-cell-depleted T cells, or PBMCs supplied cDNA or gDNA.

V shed 4 bases and J shed 0 bases, with 12 bases lying between them. This CDR3 spans 15 amino acids. The germline V gene has CDR1 SNHLY and CDR2 FYNNEI. This clonotype was sampled from a woman in her sixties or seventies with acute or convalescent COVID-19. The sequencing sample was made of peripheral blood. The chain couples TRBV2 to TRBJ1-1, with D possibly being TRBD1 (5 bases). CDR3: CASSGNRNMNTEAFF. In DNA form, the CDR3 reads TGTGCCAGCAGTGGGAACAGGAATATGAACACTGAAGCTTTCTTT. Filled out from reference TRBV2 and TRBJ1-1, the complete variable domain reads EPEVTQTPSHQVTQMGQEVILRCVPISNHLYFYWYRQILGQKVEFLVSFYNNEISEKSEIFDDQFSVERPDGSNFTLKIRSTKLEDSAMYFCASSGNRNMNTEAFFGQGTRLTVV.